Detailed here is one TCR beta chain. Its antigen is as yet unknown. This sample is part of a study of breast tumors, draining lymph nodes, adjacent tissues. Overall study results and limits: That most tumor T cells come from lymph nodes remained unproven.

Axillary draining lymph nodes of breast cancer patients supplied the node samples. In TCRdb, the multiplex PCR reads were re-called with MiXCR into one record per CDR3 protein. The table shows about 100,000 distinct CDR3 sequences, with about 20% occurring only once. The V and J ends lost 5 bases and 5 bases, in that order; junction bases with no gene match: 8. The germline CDR1 and CDR2 sequences are LGHDT and YNNKEL (reference sequence). The CDR3 is made up of 16 amino acids. Sequencing used axillary lymph node tissue. V is TRBV3-1 and J is TRBJ2-3; 12 bases line up with TRBD2. This receptor was taken from a female donor with breast cancer. Some clones in this sample may be carry-over from other donors' samples. This CDR3 reads CASSTAGLAGIDTQYF. The DNA for the CDR3 is TGTGCCAGCAGCACTGCCGGACTAGCGGGAATAGATACGCAGTATTTT.